The next 27 T cell receptor beta chains were all read from a single sample in a study of blood T cell repertoires in COVID-19. TCRdb's copy holds only in-frame clones and misses some; the assay was immunoSEQ multiplex PCR. Here the sample spans 68,000 or so clones, around 90% being singletons. The sequencing sample was made of peripheral blood. These receptors came from a human donor in a cohort sampled during active COVID-19.

J is TRBJ1-3 and V is TRBV7-7, with TRBD1 identical over 9 bases. Per the germline V gene, CDR1 is SSHAT and CDR2 is FNYEAQ (reference sequence). J was trimmed by 3 bases and V by 4 bases; bases with no gene match: 4. This CDR3 comprises 15 residues. CDR3 sequence: CASSSGQGNGNTIYF. CDR3 coding DNA: TGTGCCAGCAGCTCGGGACAGGGAAATGGAAACACCATATATTTT.

The V and J genes are TRBV6-4 and TRBJ2-1; 11 nucleotides match TRBD2. The CDR3 is made up of 17 amino acids. Trimming cost V 2 bases and J 1 base; bases outside gene matches: 4. The V gene's germline CDR1 is MRHNA and CDR2 SNTAGT. Here the CDR3 reads CASSDPLAGVSYNEQFF. The CDR3 DNA reads as TGTGCCAGCAGTGACCCACTAGCGGGAGTGTCCTACAATGAGCAGTTCTTC.

This clone has only one observation. The V and J genes are TRBV12-3 or TRBV12-4 and TRBJ1-2; 7 bases fit TRBD1. This CDR3 is built from 13 residues. V was clipped by 2 bases and J by 8 bases; unmatched bases: 5. CDR3 residues: CASSLSGRGGYTF. The CDR3 DNA is TGTGCCAGCAGTTTATCGGGCAGGGGGGGCTACACCTTC.

This clone was seen a single time. The chain recombines TRBV5-6 with TRBJ1-1, with 8 nucleotides matching TRBD1. The CDR3 is 14 residues long. Germline V gene lookup returns CDR1 SGHDT and CDR2 YYEEEE. Trimming removed 1 base from V and 5 bases from J; junction bases left unmatched: 4. The DNA for the CDR3 is TGTGCCAGCAGCTTGCCAGGGGGCGCGACTGAAGCTTTCTTT. This encodes CASSLPGGATEAFF.

The gene calls are TRBV5-8 and TRBJ1-1; D might be TRBD1 (5 bases). Germline CDR1 and CDR2: SGHTS and YDEGEE. The CDR3 runs to 16 residues. Trimming removed 3 bases at V and 5 bases at J, with 20 bases between. In DNA, the CDR3 is TGTGCCAGCAGCTCGCCCTTATATCCAGGGTGGACTGAAGCTTTCTTT. Amino acids: CASSSPLYPGWTEAFF.

This CDR3 reads CSVDRGRMNGYTF. The CDR3 DNA is TGCAGCGTTGACAGGGGGCGGATGAATGGCTACACCTTC. The chain has TRBV29-1 and TRBJ1-2; 8 nucleotides line up with TRBD1. The length of the CDR3 is 13 residues. The V gene's germline CDR1 is SQVTM and CDR2 ANQGSEA. With 3 bases clipped from V and 6 bases from J, the junction kept 6 bases outside the gene matches.

Within the sample, this clone is medium-sized. The gene calls are TRBV4-2 and TRBJ1-2; 7 nucleotides line up with TRBD1. The trim removed 0 bases at V and 4 bases at J, leaving 5 bases unmatched. The length of the CDR3 is 15 residues. CDR1 and CDR2 from the germline V gene are LGHNA and YNFKEQ. CDR3 sequence: CASSQDLTGVYGYTF. The CDR3, as DNA: TGTGCCAGCAGCCAAGACCTCACAGGGGTCTATGGCTACACCTTC.

The CDR3 is CASSLAGARGANVLTF. The CDR3 DNA reads as TGTGCCAGCAGCTTAGCGGGGGCGAGGGGGGCCAACGTCCTGACTTTC. The gene calls are TRBV7-2 and TRBJ2-6, with D maybe TRBD1 (6 bases). Trimming took off 0 bases at V and 4 bases at J, with 10 bases between the two ends. This CDR3 has 16 amino acids. From germline, CDR1 is SGHTA and CDR2 FQGNSA.

This chain links TRBV5-4 with TRBJ1-6; D is undetermined. The length of the CDR3 is 14 residues. Germline assignment: CDR1 SGHNT and CDR2 YYREEE (reference sequence). The germline V and J ends were trimmed by 0 bases and 5 bases, with 6 bases remaining between them. CDR3 region: CASSLEQNNSPLHF. The CDR3 nucleotides read TGTGCCAGCAGCTTGGAACAAAATAATTCACCCCTCCACTTT.

This chain uses TRBV10-3 with TRBJ2-6; the match to TRBD1 covers 10 bases. This CDR3 has 15 residues. The V segment lost 8 bases and the J segment 4 bases; nucleotides outside the gene matches: 5. Per germline, CDR1 ENHRY and CDR2 SYGVKD. CDR3 sequence reads: CAIPGQGSGANVLTF. In nucleotides, the CDR3 is TGTGCCATCCCGGGACAGGGGAGCGGGGCCAACGTCCTGACTTTC.

V usage is TRBV7-3 and J usage is TRBJ2-1; D is uncertain. Germline lookup yields CDR1 SGHTA and CDR2 FQGTGA. The V end lost 1 base, the J end lost 0 bases, and 7 bases lay between the germline ends. CDR3 size: 15 residues. Here the CDR3 reads CASSLRTSSYNEQFF. The CDR3 coding sequence is TGTGCCAGCAGCTTAAGAACCAGCTCCTACAATGAGCAGTTCTTC.

This sequence joins TRBV6-2 or TRBV6-3 and TRBJ2-1; D is uncertain. Trimming removed 3 bases from V and 2 bases from J, with 5 bases in between. The CDR3 is 13 residues long. The germline gives CDR1 MNHEY, CDR2 SVGEGT. For the CDR3, the DNA is TGTGCCAGCAGTTATCCCGCCTACAATGAGCAGTTCTTC. Translated: CASSYPAYNEQFF.

The chain links TRBV7-2 to TRBJ1-5; the match to TRBD1 covers 9 bases. V shed 8 bases and J 4 bases; nucleotides not matched to a gene: 6. CDR1 SGHTA and CDR2 FQGNSA come from the germline V gene. The CDR3 spans 14 residues. The CDR3 sequence is CASGIGQGNQPQHF. CDR3 bases: TGTGCCAGCGGAATTGGACAGGGGAATCAGCCCCAGCATTTT.

The rearrangement uses TRBV7-2 and TRBJ2-4; 12 nucleotides match TRBD1. This CDR3 comprises 17 residues. The ends lost 0 bases at V and 3 bases at J; junction bases unmatched: 3. CDR1 is SGHTA, CDR2 FQGNSA, per germline. The CDR3 nucleotides are TGTGCCAGCAGCTTAGCGGGACAGGGGGCTGACAAAAACATTCAGTACTTC. Translation: CASSLAGQGADKNIQYF.

The chain carries TRBV5-1 and TRBJ2-5; D might be TRBD1 (5 bases). The CDR3 covers 12 residues. Germline CDR1 SGHRS, CDR2 YFSETQ. Trimming left V 4 bases short and J 4 bases short, with 8 bases between. The DNA for the CDR3 is TGCGCCAGCAGCCTCCAGGGAGAGACCCAGTACTTC. The encoded protein is CASSLQGETQYF.

The chain couples TRBV6-4 to TRBJ2-3; 9 bases are a match to TRBD1. The V gene end was trimmed by 4 bases and the J gene end by 3 bases; junction bases not matched to a gene: 5. Per germline, CDR1 MRHNA and CDR2 SNTAGT. This CDR3 has 15 residues. The chain's CDR3 is CASSVQGAVTDTQYF. The CDR3 coding sequence is TGTGCCAGCAGTGTACAGGGGGCCGTAACAGATACGCAGTATTTT.

This sequence joins TRBV24-1 and TRBJ2-7; 8 nucleotides line up with TRBD2. Germline V gene sequence: CDR1 KGHDR, CDR2 SFDVKD. This CDR3 contains 14 residues. V was clipped by 5 bases and J by 6 bases; unmatched bases: 8. CDR3 DNA: TGTGCCACCAGTGTGACGGGAGGGCCAGGCGAGCAGTACTTC. Protein product: CATSVTGGPGEQYF.

The chain links TRBV5-1 to TRBJ2-3; 10 bases line up with TRBD2. The length of the CDR3 is 14 residues. V lost 7 bases to trimming and J lost 4 bases; unmatched junction nucleotides: 6. CDR1 SGHRS and CDR2 YFSETQ come from the germline V gene. As DNA, the CDR3 is TGCGCCAGCGAAGCGGGGGGGCAGGCAGATACGCAGTATTTT. This encodes CASEAGGQADTQYF.

The chain uses TRBV14 and TRBJ1-2; D is undetermined. Trimming removed 4 bases at V and 7 bases at J, with 13 bases between. CDR1 is SGHDN and CDR2 is FVKESK in the germline V gene. This CDR3 comprises 13 residues. The CDR3 here is CASSRDYISGYTF. DNA for the CDR3: TGTGCCAGCAGCCGAGACTATATAAGTGGCTACACCTTC.

The chain couples TRBV6-1 to TRBJ1-1, with D perhaps TRBD1 (6 bases). The germline V gene encodes CDR1 MNHNS and CDR2 SASEGT. The CDR3 has 15 amino acids. With 2 bases removed from V and 0 bases from J, the gap between germline ends came to 10 bases. CDR3 bases: TGTGCCAGCAGTGAACAATCAGGGGTGAACACTGAAGCTTTCTTT. It translates to CASSEQSGVNTEAFF.

The J gene is TRBJ2-3, the V gene TRBV5-1; 11 nucleotides match TRBD1. The V gene's germline CDR1 is SGHRS and CDR2 YFSETQ. The V segment lost 4 bases and the J segment 6 bases; nucleotides outside the gene matches: 10. The CDR3 is 16 residues long. The CDR3 sequence is CASSPRDRGASDTQYF. The CDR3 DNA reads as TGCGCCAGCAGCCCAAGGGACAGGGGGGCTTCGGATACGCAGTATTTT.

The chain joins TRBV2 to TRBJ2-3, with 10 bases lining up with TRBD2. This CDR3 has 15 residues. Per germline, CDR1 SNHLY and CDR2 FYNNEI. The junction had 5 bases not matched to a gene; V was cut back by 6 bases and J by 2 bases. CDR3 coding DNA: TGTGCCAGCAGACTAGCGGGAAGCACCACAGATACGCAGTATTTT. It encodes CASRLAGSTTDTQYF. Filled out from reference TRBV2 and TRBJ2-3, the complete variable domain reads EPEVTQTPSHQVTQMGQEVILRCVPISNHLYFYWYRQILGQKVEFLVSFYNNEISEKSEIFDDQFSVERPDGSNFTLKIRSTKLEDSAMYFCASRLAGSTTDTQYFGPGTRLTVL.

The V gene is TRBV5-6, the J gene TRBJ2-1, with TRBD2 identical over 7 bases. Germline values: CDR1 SGHDT, CDR2 YYEEEE. Losses at the gene ends were 1 base for V and 12 bases for J; bases not matched to a gene: 10. The CDR3 is 14 amino acids. The CDR3 sequence: CASSLIIGGFGQFF. The CDR3 region has the DNA TGTGCCAGCAGCTTGATCATCGGGGGGTTTGGGCAGTTCTTC.

The chain has TRBV18 and TRBJ2-7, with TRBD1 matching 7 bases. CDR1 and CDR2 (germline): KGHSH, LQKENI. J was trimmed by 6 bases and V by 1 base; bases with no gene match: 3. There are 13 residues in the CDR3. CDR3 in amino acids: CASSPQGASEQYF. The CDR3, as DNA: TGTGCCAGCTCACCACAGGGGGCCTCCGAGCAGTACTTC.

The chain carries TRBV28 and TRBJ2-1; 7 bases align to TRBD2. This CDR3 is built from 14 residues. Germline V lookup: CDR1 MDHEN, CDR2 SYDVKM. With V trimmed by 10 bases and J by 4 bases, 10 bases remained unmatched. CDR3 in amino acids: CATTGGAIYNEQFF. CDR3 coding DNA: TGTGCCACCACGGGGGGAGCGATTTACAATGAGCAGTTCTTC. The variable domain in full, with the rest retrieved from reference TRBV28 and TRBJ2-1, is DVKVTQSSRYLVKRTGEKVFLECVQDMDHENMFWYRQDPGLGLRLIYFSYDVKMKEKGDIPEGYSVSREKKERFSLILESASTNQTSMYLCATTGGAIYNEQFFGPGTRLTVL.

The V call is TRBV5-1, the J call TRBJ1-2; the D gene is possibly TRBD1 (6 bases). From germline, CDR1 is SGHRS and CDR2 YFSETQ. Trimming took off 4 bases at V and 3 bases at J, with 22 bases between the two ends. This CDR3 is 17 amino acids long. CDR3 protein: CASSGKGTSGADYGYTF. The CDR3 coding sequence is TGCGCCAGCAGCGGCAAGGGGACATCCGGGGCTGACTATGGCTACACCTTC.

This chain joins TRBV4-1 and TRBJ1-5; TRBD1 agrees at 8 bases. Germline CDR1 is MGHRA and CDR2 is YSYEKL. The CDR3 is made up of 16 amino acids. The J segment lost 4 bases and the V segment lost 0 bases, leaving 5 bases of the junction unmatched. The CDR3 spells CASSQDNRGYNQPQHF. The CDR3 region has the DNA TGCGCCAGCAGCCAAGATAACAGGGGGTATAATCAGCCCCAGCATTTT.